This T cell receptor (beta chain) was profiled in a study of blood T cells in healthy people across ages. On the study more broadly: Capture via template switching afforded approximately one barcoded beta molecule per two T cells.

PCR was performed a second time for about 7 to 12 cycles using a sample-barcoded 5' primer and a J-beta primer mix. Each CDR3 protein is one row after TCRdb ran MiXCR on the 5' RACE reads. Among approximately 790,000 distinct CDR3 sequences listed, approximately 65% were seen once. As regards this clonotype: The target antigen is unknown.

Study-level findings and limits: Reliance upon unsorted PBMCs precluded definitive naive versus antigen-experienced comparison. The unknown donor CMV status may have confounded expanded clonotype changes.

CDR3 length: 16 residues. The V and J ends lost 3 bases and 8 bases respectively, with 17 bases between them. Germline CDR1 is LGHNA and CDR2 is YSLEER. The receptor was derived from a man under 40 in good health. J is TRBJ1-6 and V is TRBV4-3; D remains ambiguous. Input material: blood. CDR3 nucleotides: TGCGCCAGCAGCCAGAAATCCTCGCAGCCGTATTCACCCCTCCACTTT. Translating it yields CASSQKSSQPYSPLHF.